A single sample is the source of the 10 T cell receptor beta chains below, sequenced in a study of T cells in tuberculosis (dated by TCRdb to the late 2010s). The receptor library was made with the immunoSEQ multiplex PCR assay. The table was pulled from immuneACCESS by TCRdb, which kept in-frame rearrangements only. Such tables lose some clones; where checked, under half of the loss comes from unresolved V genes, and the rest has no known cause. Counted in this sample were approximately 59,000 clones; about 86% of them appeared once. The ten most abundant clones make up 9.5% to 15% of the sample. Thawed, overnight-rested PBMC were stained with GMM-loaded CD1B tetramer, a Live/Dead dye and anti-CD3, then sorted on a FACS Aria II. The CD1B tetramers were loaded with C32 glucose monomycolate that had been purified from Rhodococcus equi. The sample was CD1b-GMM tetramer-negative cells sorted from PBMCs. The cell subset or site label for this specimen denotes: T cells not binding CD1B-GMM tetramer, sorted from same donor. The receptors were sampled from an adult woman with latent tuberculosis.

This chain links TRBV7-3 with TRBJ2-5; possibly TRBD2 for D (6 bases). CDR1 and CDR2 from the germline V gene are SGHTA and FQGTGA. The length of the CDR3 is 16 residues. V lost 4 bases, J lost 1 base, and 16 bases lay in between. The CDR3, as DNA: TGTGCCAGCAGCTCCCCCGGGCGGGGCCTCCAAGAGACCCAGTACTTC. Residues: CASSSPGRGLQETQYF.

V usage is TRBV4-3 and J usage is TRBJ2-5; TRBD2 agrees at 8 bases. The germline CDR1 and CDR2 sequences are LGHNA and YSLEER. The CDR3 has 15 residues. The trim removed 3 bases at V and 5 bases at J, leaving 8 bases unmatched. CDR3 nucleotide sequence: TGCGCCAGCAGCCAGAGAGCGGGGGACGGGGAGACCCAGTACTTC. Its protein product is CASSQRAGDGETQYF.

This clone turned up a few times. The J gene is TRBJ2-5, the V gene TRBV9; D is perhaps TRBD1 (6 bases). The CDR3 is made up of 12 amino acids. V shed 4 bases and J shed 5 bases, with 9 bases lying between them. Germline lookup yields CDR1 SGDLS and CDR2 YYNGEE. CDR3 amino acids: CASSQGMETQYF. CDR3 sequence (DNA): TGTGCCAGCAGCCAGGGGATGGAGACCCAGTACTTC.

The chain couples TRBV7-8 to TRBJ2-5; D is ambiguous. CDR1 is SGHVS, CDR2 FQNEAQ, per germline. Trimming removed 6 bases from V and 1 base from J, with 9 bases in between. This CDR3 is 13 amino acids long. The CDR3 coding sequence is TGTGCCAGCAGGATAAGCACCCAAGAGACCCAGTACTTC. This gives the protein CASRISTQETQYF.

This clone appeared a few times. V and J are TRBV28 and TRBJ1-5; a weak D match, TRBD1 (5 bases). The germline CDR1 and CDR2 sequences are MDHEN and SYDVKM. This CDR3 is 13 amino acids long. Trimming cost V 6 bases and J 2 bases, with 8 bases left between them. The CDR3 region is CASRPGGNQPQHF. DNA of the CDR3: TGTGCCAGCAGGCCGGGGGGCAATCAGCCCCAGCATTTT.

This chain uses TRBV6-5 with TRBJ1-6; TRBD1 aligns across 11 bases. Germline assignment: CDR1 MNHEY and CDR2 SVGAGI. There are 14 residues in the CDR3. The trim removed 6 bases at V and 10 bases at J, leaving 5 bases unmatched. CDR3 region: CASSRDRGESPLHF. The CDR3 region has the DNA TGTGCCAGCAGCCGGGACAGGGGGGAATCACCCCTCCACTTT.

In this sample, this clone turned up once. The V gene is TRBV5-4, the J gene TRBJ2-3; 8 bases are shared with TRBD1. Germline-derived CDR1 and CDR2 are SGHNT and YYREEE (reference sequence). V lost 0 bases, J lost 3 bases, and 9 bases stayed unmatched. The CDR3 runs 17 residues. The DNA for the CDR3 is TGTGCCAGCAGCTTGGCCCTTCGACAGGGGAGGACAGATACGCAGTATTTT. As protein: CASSLALRQGRTDTQYF.

The chain joins TRBV19 to TRBJ2-1, with 8 bases that match TRBD1. CDR1 and CDR2 (germline): LNHDA, SQIVND (reference sequence). The CDR3 totals 15 residues. V trimming: 1 base; J trimming: 8 bases; junction bases outside the gene matches: 7. The CDR3: CASSIARAGGHEQFF. DNA for the CDR3: TGTGCCAGTAGTATAGCCCGGGCAGGGGGCCATGAGCAGTTCTTC.

This clone was seen a single time. The V call is TRBV9, the J call TRBJ2-3; the match to TRBD2 covers 16 bases. The V gene's germline CDR1 is SGDLS and CDR2 YYNGEE. Germline trimming cut 4 bases from V and 3 bases from J; bases unmatched to any gene: 5. The CDR3 loop spans 17 amino acids. CDR3 protein: CASSPGLAGGRTDTQYF. In nucleotides, the CDR3 is TGTGCCAGCAGCCCGGGACTAGCGGGGGGGCGGACAGATACGCAGTATTTT.

The chain employs TRBV10-3 and TRBJ2-3; the match to TRBD1 covers 11 bases. CDR3 length equals 15 residues. Trimming cost V 6 bases and J 4 bases; bases outside gene matches: 6. Germline loops: CDR1 ENHRY, CDR2 SYGVKD. CDR3 DNA sequence: TGTGCCATCAGCGATCCGGGACAGGGGGCAGATACGCAGTATTTT. This translates into CAISDPGQGADTQYF.